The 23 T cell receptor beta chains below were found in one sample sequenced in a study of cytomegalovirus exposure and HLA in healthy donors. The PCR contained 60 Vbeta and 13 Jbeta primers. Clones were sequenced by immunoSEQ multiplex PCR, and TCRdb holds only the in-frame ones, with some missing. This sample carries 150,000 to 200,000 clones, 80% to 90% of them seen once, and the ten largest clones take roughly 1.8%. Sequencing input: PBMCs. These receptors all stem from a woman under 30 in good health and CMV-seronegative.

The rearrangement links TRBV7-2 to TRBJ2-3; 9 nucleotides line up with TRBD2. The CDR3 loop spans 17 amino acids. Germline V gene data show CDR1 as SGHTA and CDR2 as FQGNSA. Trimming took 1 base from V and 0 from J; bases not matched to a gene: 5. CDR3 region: CASSLVLAGDSTDTQYF. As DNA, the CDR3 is TGTGCCAGCAGCTTAGTATTAGCGGGGGATAGCACAGATACGCAGTATTTT.

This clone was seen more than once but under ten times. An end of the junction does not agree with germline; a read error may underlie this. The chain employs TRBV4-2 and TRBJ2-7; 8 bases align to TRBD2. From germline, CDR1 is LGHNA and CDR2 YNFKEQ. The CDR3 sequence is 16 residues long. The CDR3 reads CASSKDSGGPQDKQYF. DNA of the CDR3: TGTGCCAGCAGCAAAGACAGCGGGGGTCCACAGGACAAGCAGTACTTC.

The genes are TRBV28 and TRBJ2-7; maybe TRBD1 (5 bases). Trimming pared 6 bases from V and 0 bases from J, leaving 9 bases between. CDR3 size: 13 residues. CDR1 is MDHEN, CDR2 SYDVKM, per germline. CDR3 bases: TGTGCCAGCAGCCTGGACAACTCCTACGAGCAGTACTTC. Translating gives CASSLDNSYEQYF. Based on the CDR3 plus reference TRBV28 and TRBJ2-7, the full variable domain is DVKVTQSSRYLVKRTGEKVFLECVQDMDHENMFWYRQDPGLGLRLIYFSYDVKMKEKGDIPEGYSVSREKKERFSLILESASTNQTSMYLCASSLDNSYEQYFGPGTRLTVT.

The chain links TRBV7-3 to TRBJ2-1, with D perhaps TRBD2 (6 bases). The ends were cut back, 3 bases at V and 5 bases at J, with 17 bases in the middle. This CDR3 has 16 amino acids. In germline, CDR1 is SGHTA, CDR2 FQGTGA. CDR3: CASSLPRTIPHNEQFF. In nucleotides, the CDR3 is TGTGCCAGCAGCTTGCCCCGGACTATCCCTCACAATGAGCAGTTCTTC.

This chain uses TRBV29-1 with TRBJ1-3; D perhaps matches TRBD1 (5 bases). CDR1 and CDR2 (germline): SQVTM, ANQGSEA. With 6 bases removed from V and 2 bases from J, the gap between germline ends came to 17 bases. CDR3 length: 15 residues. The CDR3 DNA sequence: TGCAGCGTCGGAGGGACGTTTAGCGCTGGAAACACCATATATTTT. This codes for CSVGGTFSAGNTIYF.

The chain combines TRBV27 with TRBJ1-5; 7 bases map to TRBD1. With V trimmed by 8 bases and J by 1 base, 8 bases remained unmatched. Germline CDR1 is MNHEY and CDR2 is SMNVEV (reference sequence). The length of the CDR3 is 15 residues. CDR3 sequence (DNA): TGTGCCAGCGCGGACCGGGACAGCAGCAATCAGCCCCAGCATTTT. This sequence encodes CASADRDSSNQPQHF.

The CDR3 is CASSLRDRGRRANYEKLFF. The CDR3 bases are TGTGCCAGCAGCCTACGGGACAGGGGGCGCAGGGCTAACTATGAAAAACTGTTTTTT. J is TRBJ1-4 and V is TRBV7-9, with TRBD1 matching over 12 bases. The CDR3 totals 19 residues. Germline V gene sequence: CDR1 SEHNR, CDR2 FQNEAQ (reference sequence). Germline trimming cut 5 bases from V and 6 bases from J; bases unmatched to any gene: 16.

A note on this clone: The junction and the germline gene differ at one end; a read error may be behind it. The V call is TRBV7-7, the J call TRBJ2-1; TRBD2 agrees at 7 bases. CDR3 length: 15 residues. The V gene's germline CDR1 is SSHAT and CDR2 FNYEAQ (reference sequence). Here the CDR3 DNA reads TGTGCTAGCAGCGGAGGGGAGGGCACCTACAATGAGCAGTTCTTC. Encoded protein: CASSGGEGTYNEQFF.

The CDR3 DNA follows: TGTGCCAGCAGTTTGTTTGTTAGCGGGGATGATACGCAGTATTTT. Translation: CASSLFVSGDDTQYF. The chain carries TRBV25-1 and TRBJ2-3; TRBD2 matches 8 bases. This CDR3 region has 15 residues. V was clipped by 5 bases and J by 6 bases; unmatched bases: 10. Germline V gene lookup returns CDR1 MGHDK and CDR2 SYGVNS.

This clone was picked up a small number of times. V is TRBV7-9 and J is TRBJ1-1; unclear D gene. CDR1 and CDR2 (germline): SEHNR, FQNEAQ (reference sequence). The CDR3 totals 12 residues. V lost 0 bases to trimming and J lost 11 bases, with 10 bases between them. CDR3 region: CASSLAAHGAFF. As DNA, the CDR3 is TGTGCCAGCAGCTTAGCTGCCCACGGGGCTTTCTTT.

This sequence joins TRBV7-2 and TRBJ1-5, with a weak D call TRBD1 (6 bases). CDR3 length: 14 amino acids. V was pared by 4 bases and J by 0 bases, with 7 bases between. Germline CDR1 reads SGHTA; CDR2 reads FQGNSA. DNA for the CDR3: TGTGCCAGCAGCTCAGGGGATAGCAATCAGCCCCAGCATTTT. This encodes CASSSGDSNQPQHF. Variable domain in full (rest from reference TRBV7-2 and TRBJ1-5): GAGVSQSPSNKVTEKGKDVELRCDPISGHTALYWYRQSLGQGLEFLIYFQGNSAPDKSGLPSDRFSAERTGGSVSTLTIQRTQQEDSAVYLCASSSGDSNQPQHFGDGTRLSIL.

In nucleotides, the CDR3 is TGTGCCAGCAGCCAAGAGGAGGGGACCCCCTACGAGCAGTACTTC. Translated: CASSQEEGTPYEQYF. The J gene is TRBJ2-7, the V gene TRBV4-2; a weak D match, TRBD2 (6 bases). Germline V gives CDR1 LGHNA, CDR2 YNFKEQ. This CDR3 spans 15 amino acids. Trimming removed 0 bases from V and 2 bases from J, with 11 bases in between.

The CDR3 DNA sequence: TGCAGTGCTAGAGCGTACAGGTTCGTCTACTTC. Residues: CSARAYRFVYF. This chain links TRBV20-1 with TRBJ2-7; D might be TRBD1 (5 bases). The CDR3 runs to 11 residues. The germline V gene has CDR1 DFQATT and CDR2 SNEGSKA (reference sequence). Trimming pared 1 base from V and 13 bases from J, leaving 14 bases between.

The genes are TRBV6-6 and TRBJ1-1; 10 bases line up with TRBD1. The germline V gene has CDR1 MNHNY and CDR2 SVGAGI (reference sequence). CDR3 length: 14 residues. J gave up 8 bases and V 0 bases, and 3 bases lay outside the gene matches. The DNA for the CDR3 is TGTGCCAGCAGTTACTCGGACAGGGGGTCCGAAGCTTTCTTT. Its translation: CASSYSDRGSEAFF.

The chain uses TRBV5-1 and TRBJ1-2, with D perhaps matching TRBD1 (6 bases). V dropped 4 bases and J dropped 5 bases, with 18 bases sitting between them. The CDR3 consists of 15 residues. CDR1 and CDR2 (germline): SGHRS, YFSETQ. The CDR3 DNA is TGCGCCAGCAGCCTAGGGGGGGGCGCCGGTTATGGCTACACCTTC. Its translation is CASSLGGGAGYGYTF.

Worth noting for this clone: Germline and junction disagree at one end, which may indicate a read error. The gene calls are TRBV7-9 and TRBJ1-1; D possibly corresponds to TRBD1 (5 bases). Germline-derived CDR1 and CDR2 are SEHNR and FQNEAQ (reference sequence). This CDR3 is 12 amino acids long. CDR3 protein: CSSNPGRGEAFF. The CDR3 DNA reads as TGTTCCAGCAACCCGGGGAGGGGTGAAGCTTTCTTT.

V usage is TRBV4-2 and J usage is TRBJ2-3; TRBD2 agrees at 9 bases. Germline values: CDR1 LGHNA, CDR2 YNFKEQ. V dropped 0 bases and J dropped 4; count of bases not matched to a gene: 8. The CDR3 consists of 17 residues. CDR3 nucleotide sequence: TGTGCCAGCAGCCAAGATGGAGGCGGGGGGGGCCCAGATACGCAGTATTTT. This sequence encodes CASSQDGGGGGPDTQYF.

CDR3 residues: CAWSGGMSGRAEQFF. Here the CDR3 DNA reads TGTGCCTGGAGTGGGGGAATGAGCGGGAGAGCTGAGCAGTTCTTC. This sequence joins TRBV30 and TRBJ2-1, with 8 bases lining up with TRBD2. CDR3 length: 15 amino acids. Germline values: CDR1 GTSNPN, CDR2 SVGIG (reference sequence). V was clipped by 1 base and J by 9 bases; unmatched bases: 11.

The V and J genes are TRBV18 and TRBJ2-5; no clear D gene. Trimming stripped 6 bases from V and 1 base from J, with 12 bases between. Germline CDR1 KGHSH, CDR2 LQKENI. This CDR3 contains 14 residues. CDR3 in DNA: TGTGCCAGCTCGCTAGTCGTCGCCCAAGAGACCCAGTACTTC. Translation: CASSLVVAQETQYF. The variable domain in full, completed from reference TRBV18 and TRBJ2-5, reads NAGVMQNPRHLVRRRGQEARLRCSPMKGHSHVYWYRQLPEEGLKFMVYLQKENIIDESGMPKERFSAEFPKEGPSILRIQQVVRGDSAAYFCASSLVVAQETQYFGPGTRLLVL.

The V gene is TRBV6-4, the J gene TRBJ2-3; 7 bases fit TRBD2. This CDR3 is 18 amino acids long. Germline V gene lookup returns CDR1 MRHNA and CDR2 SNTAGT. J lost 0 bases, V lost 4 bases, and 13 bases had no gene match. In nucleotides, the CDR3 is TGTGCCAGCAGTGCCCCGAAGGAGCGGGGAGGTAGCACAGATACGCAGTATTTT. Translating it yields CASSAPKERGGSTDTQYF.

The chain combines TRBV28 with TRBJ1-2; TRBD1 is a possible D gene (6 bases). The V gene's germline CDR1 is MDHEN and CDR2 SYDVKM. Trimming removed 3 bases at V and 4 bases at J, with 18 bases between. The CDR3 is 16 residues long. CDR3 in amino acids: CASSFSGTFYRYGYTF. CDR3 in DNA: TGTGCCAGCAGTTTTTCCGGGACATTCTACCGCTATGGCTACACCTTC.

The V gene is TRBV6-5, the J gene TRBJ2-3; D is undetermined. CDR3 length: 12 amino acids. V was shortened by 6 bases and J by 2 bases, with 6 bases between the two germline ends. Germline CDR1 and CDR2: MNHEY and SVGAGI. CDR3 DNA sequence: TGTGCCAGCAGCCAAAACACAGATACGCAGTATTTT. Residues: CASSQNTDTQYF.

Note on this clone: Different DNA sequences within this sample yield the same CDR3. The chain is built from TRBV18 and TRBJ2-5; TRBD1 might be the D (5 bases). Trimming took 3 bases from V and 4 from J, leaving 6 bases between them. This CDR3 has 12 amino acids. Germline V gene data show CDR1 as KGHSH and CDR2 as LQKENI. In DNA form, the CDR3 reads TGTGCCAGCTCACCTAGGGGAGAGACCCAGTACTTC. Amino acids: CASSPRGETQYF.